This T cell receptor beta chain was captured in a study of T cells in Graves' hyperthyroidism and ophthalmopathy. The study, taken as a whole, reports: Blood samples included most of the expanded thyroid clonotypes exceeding 0.001.

Germline V lookup: CDR1 MGHRA, CDR2 YSYEKL. V was cut by 0 bases and J by 2 bases, with 6 bases left in between. CDR3 length: 14 amino acids. The study enrolled patients aged 18 to 65 with newly diagnosed hyperthyroidism of under 2 months' duration. The study left out patients who had uncontrolled infection, other autoimmune disease, pregnancy or lactation. TCR beta CDR3 region amplification was performed from RNA transcripts. HTBI primers drove first-round RT-PCR of the TCR CDR3. One entry per CDR3 protein, called by TCRdb with MiXCR from the multiplex PCR reads. The data contain about 540,000 distinct CDR3 sequences, 46% of them singletons. This clonotype was recorded only once. Its specificity is unknown.

Sequencing was carried out using peripheral blood or thyroid tissue (not recorded which). This TCR was recovered from a woman aged 18-29 years with Graves' hyperthyroidism. The gene calls are TRBV4-1 and TRBJ2-3, with D hard to call. The DNA for the CDR3 is TGCGCCAGCAGCCAAGAAAGGGACACAGATACGCAGTATTTT. Translated: CASSQERDTDTQYF.